The source of this T cell receptor beta chain is a study of T cell changes during pregnancy in multiple sclerosis. This clone was found a few times. With 3 bases clipped from V and 4 bases from J, the junction kept 4 bases outside the gene matches. Germline V gene data show CDR1 as LNHDA and CDR2 as SQIVND (reference sequence). The CDR3 contains 15 residues. Repertoires were generated with immunoSEQ multiplex PCR, while TCRdb's copy carries only in-frame clones and drops some. This table holds roughly 89,000 clones, over 80% found once. This TCR was recovered from a female donor with multiple sclerosis, enrolled in a pregnancy study. The chain joins TRBV19 to TRBJ1-5, with 9 bases lining up with TRBD1. The source was peripheral blood, collected in the first trimester of pregnancy. The CDR3 DNA is TGTGCCAGTAGTATGGGGACAGGGCTTAATCAGCCCCAGCATTTT. Protein sequence: CASSMGTGLNQPQHF. Variable domain in full (rest from reference TRBV19 and TRBJ1-5): DGGITQSPKYLFRKEGQNVTLSCEQNLNHDAMYWYRQDPGQGLRLIYYSQIVNDFQKGDIAEGYSVSREKKESFPLTVTSAQKNPTAFYLCASSMGTGLNQPQHFGDGTRLSIL.